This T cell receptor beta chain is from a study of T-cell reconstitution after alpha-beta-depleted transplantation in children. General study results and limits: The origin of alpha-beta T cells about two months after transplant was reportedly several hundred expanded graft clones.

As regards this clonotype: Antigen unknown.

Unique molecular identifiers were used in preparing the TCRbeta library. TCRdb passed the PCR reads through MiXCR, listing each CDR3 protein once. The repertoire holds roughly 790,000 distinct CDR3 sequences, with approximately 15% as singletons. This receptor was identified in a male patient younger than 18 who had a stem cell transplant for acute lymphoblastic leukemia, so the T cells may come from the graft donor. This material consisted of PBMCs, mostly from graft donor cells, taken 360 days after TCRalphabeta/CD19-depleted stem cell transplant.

CDR3 sequence (DNA): TGTGCCAGCAGCTTAACGGTTATAATGAACACTGAAGCTTTCTTT. This codes for CASSLTVIMNTEAFF. The chain recombines TRBV11-2 with TRBJ1-1; the D is unclear. The CDR3 covers 15 residues. Germline V gene data show CDR1 as SGHAT and CDR2 as FQNNGV. Trimming shortened V by 2 bases and J by 0 bases, and 10 bases separated the two germline ends.